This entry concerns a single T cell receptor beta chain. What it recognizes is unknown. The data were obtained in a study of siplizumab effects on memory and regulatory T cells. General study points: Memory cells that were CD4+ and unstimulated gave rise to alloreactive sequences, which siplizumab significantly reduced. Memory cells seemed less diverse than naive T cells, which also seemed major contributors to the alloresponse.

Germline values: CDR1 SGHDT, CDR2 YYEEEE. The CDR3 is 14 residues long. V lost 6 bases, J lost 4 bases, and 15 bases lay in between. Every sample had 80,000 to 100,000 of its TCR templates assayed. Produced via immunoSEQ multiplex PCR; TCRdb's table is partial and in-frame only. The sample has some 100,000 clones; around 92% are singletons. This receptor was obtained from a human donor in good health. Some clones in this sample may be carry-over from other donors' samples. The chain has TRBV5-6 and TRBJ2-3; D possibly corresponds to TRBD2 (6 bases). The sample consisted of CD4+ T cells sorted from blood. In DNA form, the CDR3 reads TGTGCCAGCACCCAAGGGATAGCGGCAGATACGCAGTATTTT. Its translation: CASTQGIAADTQYF.